The sequence of this TCR beta chain was determined in a study of vaccination and CD4 T cells after COVID-19. Across the whole study: Post-vaccine sampling followed dose two by a median about 69 days (range 14 to 241). The stimulating agents, overlapping spike peptides, came from SARS-CoV-2, HCoV-NL63, HCoV-OC43 and HCoV-229E.

Details on this clonotype: Its antigen is undetermined.

An Oncomine TCR Beta short-read assay was used to sequence the DNA from cultured CD4+ T cells. TCRdb called the PCR reads again in MiXCR, with one record for every CDR3 protein. The table includes a few thousand distinct CDR3 sequences, more than 65% detected once. The germline V gene encodes CDR1 MNHEY and CDR2 SMNVEV (reference sequence). The CDR3 length is 16 residues. V was pared by 2 bases and J by 2 bases, with 10 bases between. Documented treatment: roughly 11-day PBMC culture with coronavirus spike peptide pools or control peptides (ViraFEST assay). Via ViraFEST, peptide pools expanded antigen-specific T cells before TCR sequencing.

The sequence derives from a human donor who had recovered from COVID-19. The sample was CD4+ T cells from blood, cultured in vitro. V and J are TRBV27 and TRBJ2-6, with a weak D call TRBD2 (6 bases). The CDR3 DNA is TGTGCCAGCAGTTTACATTGGACTACTGGGGCCAACGTCCTGACTTTC. This gives the protein CASSLHWTTGANVLTF.